The 28 T cell receptor beta chains listed next were all sequenced from one sample in a study of cytomegalovirus exposure and HLA in healthy donors. PCR employed 60 Vbeta and 13 Jbeta primers. Profiling relied on immunoSEQ multiplex PCR, and the TCRdb table lists in-frame clones only, not all of them. The sample has 120,000 or so clones, less than 80% seen once; the top ten hold around 4%. Sequencing used PBMCs. These receptors all stem from a man under 40 in good health and CMV-seronegative.

The V gene is TRBV7-9, the J gene TRBJ2-5; D may be TRBD2 (5 bases). V was cut by 5 bases and J by 2 bases, with 9 bases left in between. Germline CDR1 is SEHNR and CDR2 is FQNEAQ (reference sequence). The CDR3 consists of 13 residues. In DNA, the CDR3 is TGTGCCAGCAGCAGCAGCGGACAAGAGACCCAGTACTTC. Protein sequence: CASSSSGQETQYF.

This clone was found a few times. The V call is TRBV4-2, the J call TRBJ2-7, with 9 bases lining up with TRBD1. Germline V gene lookup returns CDR1 LGHNA and CDR2 YNFKEQ. V was pared by 3 bases and J by 0 bases, with 3 bases of the junction left unmatched. The length of the CDR3 is 15 residues. The CDR3 DNA reads as TGTGCCAGCAGCCAGGGGACAGGGAGCTCCTACGAGCAGTACTTC. It specifies CASSQGTGSSYEQYF.

This CDR3 reads CASSSPGNEQFF. CDR3 nucleotides: TGTGCCAGCAGTTCCCCAGGCAATGAGCAGTTCTTC. J is TRBJ2-1 and V is TRBV6-5; D ambiguous. Between the trimmed V and J ends, which lost 4 bases and 6 bases, there was a span of 7 bases. Germline loops: CDR1 MNHEY, CDR2 SVGAGI. The CDR3 consists of 12 residues.

The chain employs TRBV6-1 and TRBJ2-7, with a weak D call TRBD1 (5 bases). This CDR3 is 12 amino acids long. V was pared by 5 bases and J by 4 bases, with 9 bases between. From germline, CDR1 is MNHNS and CDR2 SASEGT. The CDR3 region is CASSRREYEQYF. The CDR3 DNA follows: TGTGCCAGCAGTCGCAGGGAATACGAGCAGTACTTC.

The rearrangement uses TRBV7-6 and TRBJ1-2; D ambiguous. V dropped 5 bases and J dropped 7 bases, with 20 bases sitting between them. The CDR3 runs to 15 residues. The germline gives CDR1 SGHVS, CDR2 FNYEAQ. The chain's CDR3 is CASSDRPVEYGGYTF. The CDR3 region has the DNA TGTGCCAGCAGCGACCGTCCGGTGGAGTATGGTGGCTACACCTTC.

The V gene is TRBV5-6, the J gene TRBJ1-1, with a tentative D call TRBD1 (5 bases). Trimming removed 4 bases from V and 3 bases from J, with 10 bases in between. The CDR3 runs to 13 residues. Germline values: CDR1 SGHDT, CDR2 YYEEEE. Here the CDR3 reads CASSVRGYTEAFF. CDR3 in DNA: TGTGCCAGCAGCGTAAGGGGCTACACTGAAGCTTTCTTT.

V usage is TRBV6-5 and J usage is TRBJ1-2; a weak D match, TRBD1 (5 bases). The V gene's germline CDR1 is MNHEY and CDR2 SVGAGI. V lost 5 bases, J lost 2 bases, and 12 bases lay in between. This CDR3 comprises 14 residues. CDR3 DNA sequence: TGTGCCAGCAGTGAACTACGACAGAACTATGGCTACACCTTC. This sequence encodes CASSELRQNYGYTF.

The rearrangement links TRBV5-1 to TRBJ1-5, with a tentative D call TRBD1 (6 bases). V gave up 4 bases and J gave up 5 bases, with 16 bases separating them. Per germline, CDR1 SGHRS and CDR2 YFSETQ. The CDR3 has 15 amino acids. This chain's CDR3 is CASSQSTGLDQPQHF. In DNA form, the CDR3 reads TGCGCCAGCAGCCAAAGCACAGGGCTCGATCAGCCCCAGCATTTT.

The CDR3 sequence is CASSMKGGGGELFF. Here the CDR3 DNA reads TGTGCCAGTAGTATGAAAGGGGGCGGCGGGGAGCTGTTTTTT. The chain is built from TRBV19 and TRBJ2-2, with 7 nucleotides matching TRBD1. V trimming: 3 bases; J trimming: 7 bases; junction bases outside the gene matches: 5. The CDR3 extends over 14 amino acids. Germline V gene sequence: CDR1 LNHDA, CDR2 SQIVND (reference sequence).

This rearrangement joins TRBV4-3 to TRBJ2-3, with 11 bases matching TRBD2. Trimming cost V 4 bases and J 2 bases; bases outside gene matches: 5. Per germline, CDR1 LGHNA and CDR2 YSLEER. The CDR3 has 16 amino acids. The CDR3 DNA sequence: TGCGCCAGCAGCCCCAAACTAGCGGGGGACACAGATACGCAGTATTTT. The encoded protein is CASSPKLAGDTDTQYF.

V and J are TRBV11-2 and TRBJ1-4, with 8 bases that match TRBD1. The V gene end was trimmed by 1 base and the J gene end by 7 bases; junction bases not matched to a gene: 5. CDR3 length: 15 amino acids. The V gene's germline CDR1 is SGHAT and CDR2 FQNNGV. CDR3 sequence: CASSLVRTGTEKLFF. CDR3 nucleotide sequence: TGTGCCAGCAGCTTAGTAAGGACAGGGACTGAAAAACTGTTTTTT.

The rearrangement links TRBV19 to TRBJ1-5, with D perhaps matching TRBD1 (6 bases). V dropped 1 base and J dropped 14 bases, with 12 bases sitting between them. The CDR3 is 12 residues long. The germline gives CDR1 LNHDA, CDR2 SQIVND (reference sequence). The CDR3 DNA follows: TGTGCCAGTAGTATAGGAACAGGGAAGAAGCATTTT. It specifies CASSIGTGKKHF.

The sample holds a few counts of this clone. The chain employs TRBV7-9 and TRBJ1-1; D not certain. The CDR3 extends over 13 amino acids. Trimming shortened V by 5 bases and J by 6 bases, and 13 bases separated the two germline ends. The germline CDR1 and CDR2 sequences are SEHNR and FQNEAQ (reference sequence). CDR3 in DNA: TGTGCCAGCAGCCCGGTTGGGCGCGCTGAAGCTTTCTTT. It codes for CASSPVGRAEAFF.

The chain recombines TRBV7-2 with TRBJ1-3, with a tentative D call TRBD1 (5 bases). Germline CDR1 and CDR2: SGHTA and FQGNSA. This CDR3 spans 12 amino acids. V lost 4 bases to trimming and J lost 9 bases, with 10 bases between them. CDR3 nucleotide sequence: TGTGCCAGCAGCTGGGGGGGGAGCACCATATATTTT. Translated, it gives CASSWGGSTIYF.

The chain joins TRBV5-1 to TRBJ1-2; D gene unclear. The CDR3 spans 14 residues. Per germline, CDR1 SGHRS and CDR2 YFSETQ. V was shortened by 0 bases and J by 2 bases, with 8 bases between the two germline ends. The DNA of the CDR3 is TGCGCCAGCAGCTTGGAGGGAGGAAACTATGGCTACACCTTC. This translates into CASSLEGGNYGYTF.

This chain uses TRBV4-1 with TRBJ2-5, with D tentatively TRBD2 (5 bases). CDR1 and CDR2 (germline): MGHRA, YSYEKL. With 0 bases removed from V and 1 base from J, the gap between germline ends came to 18 bases. The CDR3 runs to 18 residues. The CDR3, as DNA: TGCGCCAGCAGCCAAGAAGTCAGGCGCCGAGGGTCCCAAGAGACCCAGTACTTC. Amino acids: CASSQEVRRRGSQETQYF.

This chain joins TRBV15 and TRBJ2-1, with 7 bases identical to TRBD1. The CDR3 has 20 residues. The V gene's germline CDR1 is LNHNV and CDR2 YYDKDF (reference sequence). V lost 3 bases, J lost 4 bases, and 21 bases stayed unmatched. Written as DNA, the CDR3 is TGTGCCACCAGCAGGGATCCCCTTATACAGGGGATAGGGGTTTACAATGAGCAGTTCTTC. It specifies CATSRDPLIQGIGVYNEQFF.

This chain connects TRBV5-8 to TRBJ1-5, with 10 bases lining up with TRBD1. Germline CDR1 is SGHTS and CDR2 is YDEGEE. The V gene end was trimmed by 1 base and the J gene end by 4 bases; junction bases not matched to a gene: 8. The CDR3 is made up of 17 amino acids. The CDR3 is CASSLRQGARINQPQHF. CDR3 bases: TGTGCCAGCAGCTTGAGACAGGGGGCGAGGATTAATCAGCCCCAGCATTTT.

The rearrangement uses TRBV4-2 and TRBJ2-5, with unresolved D. The CDR3 totals 12 residues. V dropped 3 bases and J dropped 5 bases, with 7 bases sitting between them. CDR1 LGHNA and CDR2 YNFKEQ come from the germline V gene. CDR3 nucleotide sequence: TGTGCCAGCAGCCAGGCAAAGGAGACCCAGTACTTC. Amino acids: CASSQAKETQYF.

In its sample, this clone was seen a few times. The genes are TRBV30 and TRBJ1-6; D uncertain. With 1 base removed from V and 1 base from J, the gap between germline ends came to 11 bases. This CDR3 spans 16 amino acids. Per germline, CDR1 GTSNPN and CDR2 SVGIG (reference sequence). CDR3 sequence: CAWSGGVNSYNSPLHF. The CDR3, as DNA: TGTGCCTGGAGTGGGGGAGTCAATTCCTATAATTCACCCCTCCACTTT.

J is TRBJ2-7 and V is TRBV7-9; 10 positions agree with TRBD1. Germline V lookup: CDR1 SEHNR, CDR2 FQNEAQ (reference sequence). This CDR3 has 15 residues. Trimming removed 4 bases from V and 6 bases from J; junction bases left unmatched: 9. The CDR3 coding sequence is TGTGCCAGCAGCTCGCCCGGGACAGGGGCCGGCGAGCAGTACTTC. Residues: CASSSPGTGAGEQYF.

CDR3: CSGRTGQETQYF. The CDR3 DNA follows: TGCAGCGGGCGGACAGGCCAAGAGACCCAGTACTTC. The V call is TRBV29-1, the J call TRBJ2-5; TRBD1 matches at 7 bases. This CDR3 region has 12 residues. Germline CDR1 reads SQVTM; CDR2 reads ANQGSEA. J gave up 1 base and V 7 bases, and 3 bases lay outside the gene matches. Full variable domain (outside the CDR3, taken from reference TRBV29-1 and TRBJ2-5): SAVISQKPSRDICQRGTSLTIQCQVDSQVTMMFWYRQQPGQSLTLIATANQGSEATYESGFVIDKFPISRPNLTFSTLTVSNMSPEDSSIYLCSGRTGQETQYFGPGTRLLVL.

V is TRBV5-1 and J is TRBJ1-1, with 10 bases that match TRBD1. Germline lookup yields CDR1 SGHRS and CDR2 YFSETQ. The CDR3 is made up of 13 amino acids. After removal of 4 bases from V and 9 bases from J, the junction contained 6 bases not matched to a gene. The CDR3 sequence is CASSLPDRGQAFF. The DNA of the CDR3 is TGCGCCAGCAGCCTACCTGACAGGGGGCAAGCTTTCTTT.

The DNA for the CDR3 is TGTGCCAGCAGCTTAACGGTCGGCGGGGCCCCGAACACTGAAGCTTTCTTT. Residues: CASSLTVGGAPNTEAFF. The chain combines TRBV7-3 with TRBJ1-1, with D possibly TRBD1 on 5 matching bases. The CDR3 length is 17 residues. Per germline, CDR1 SGHTA and CDR2 FQGTGA. V was trimmed by 0 bases and J by 1 base, leaving 15 bases between them. Looking up the rest from reference TRBV7-3 and TRBJ1-1 gives the full variable domain: GAGVSQTPSNKVTEKGKYVELRCDPISGHTALYWYRQSLGQGPEFLIYFQGTGAADDSGLPNDRFFAVRPEGSVSTLKIQRTERGDSAVYLCASSLTVGGAPNTEAFFGQGTRLTVV.

This clone was counted once. This chain joins TRBV7-2 and TRBJ2-7; D perhaps matches TRBD2 (5 bases). Germline V gives CDR1 SGHTA, CDR2 FQGNSA. The CDR3 is made up of 12 amino acids. The V gene lost 3 bases and the J gene lost 7 bases, with 10 bases spanning the gap. CDR3 protein: CASSFFPGEQYF. The DNA for the CDR3 is TGTGCCAGCAGCTTCTTTCCGGGAGAGCAGTACTTC.

The chain couples TRBV6-6 to TRBJ2-2; D call uncertain. Germline V gene data show CDR1 as MNHNY and CDR2 as SVGAGI (reference sequence). The V end was cut by 6 bases, the J end by 4 bases, with 18 bases between. CDR3 length: 16 residues. The CDR3 sequence is CASSYQADIGTGELFF. The CDR3, as DNA: TGTGCCAGCAGCTACCAGGCAGACATCGGCACCGGGGAGCTGTTTTTT.

This clone came up once. The chain links TRBV11-2 to TRBJ2-5; 14 nucleotides align to TRBD2. This CDR3 spans 17 amino acids. From germline, CDR1 is SGHAT and CDR2 FQNNGV. The ends lost 1 base at V and 5 bases at J; junction bases unmatched: 6. Here the CDR3 reads CASSLVVGLAGGETQYF. CDR3 DNA sequence: TGTGCCAGCAGCTTAGTAGTAGGACTAGCGGGGGGTGAGACCCAGTACTTC.

V is TRBV7-6 and J is TRBJ1-3, with D perhaps matching TRBD1 (6 bases). The germline V gene encodes CDR1 SGHVS and CDR2 FNYEAQ. The length of the CDR3 is 15 residues. Trimming removed 4 bases from V and 0 bases from J, with 10 bases in between. The CDR3 coding sequence is TGTGCCAGCAGCTCCCAGGGACACTCTGGAAACACCATATATTTT. This sequence encodes CASSSQGHSGNTIYF.